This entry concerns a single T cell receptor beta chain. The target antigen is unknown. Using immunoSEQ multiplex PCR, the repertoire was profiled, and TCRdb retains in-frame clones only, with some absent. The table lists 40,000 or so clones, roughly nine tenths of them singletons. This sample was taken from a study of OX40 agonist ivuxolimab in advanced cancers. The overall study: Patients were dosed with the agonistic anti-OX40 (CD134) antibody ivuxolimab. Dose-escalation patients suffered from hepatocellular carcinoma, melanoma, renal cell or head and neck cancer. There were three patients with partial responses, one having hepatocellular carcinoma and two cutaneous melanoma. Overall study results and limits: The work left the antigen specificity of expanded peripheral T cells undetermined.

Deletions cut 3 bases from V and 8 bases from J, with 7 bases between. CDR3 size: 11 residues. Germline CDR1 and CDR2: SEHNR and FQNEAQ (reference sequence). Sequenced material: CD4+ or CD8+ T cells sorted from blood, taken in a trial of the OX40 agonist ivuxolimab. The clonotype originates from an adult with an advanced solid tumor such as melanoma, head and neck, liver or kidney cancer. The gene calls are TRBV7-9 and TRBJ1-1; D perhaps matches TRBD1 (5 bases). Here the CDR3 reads CASSFGGEAFF. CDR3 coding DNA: TGTGCCAGCAGCTTCGGGGGAGAAGCTTTCTTT.